These 31 T cell receptor beta chains share one sample of origin, sequenced in a study of technical replicates of blood from four donors. The method was immunoSEQ multiplex PCR; TCRdb's version includes in-frame clones alone and lacks a portion of them. The sample carries 60,000 to 75,000 clones, 95% to 98% recorded once. Material for sequencing was T cells isolated from PBMCs. Receptors originate from a human donor in good health.

The CDR3 region has the DNA TGTGCCAGCAGCTCACAGGGGGAGTGGGAGCAGTACTTC. It yields the protein CASSSQGEWEQYF. This sequence joins TRBV11-2 and TRBJ2-7; 8 bases line up with TRBD1. Germline V CDR1 and CDR2: SGHAT, FQNNGV. V lost 4 bases to trimming and J lost 7 bases; unmatched junction nucleotides: 6. The CDR3 totals 13 residues.

This chain connects TRBV7-3 to TRBJ1-1; 7 bases align to TRBD1. V lost 0 bases, J lost 4 bases, and 2 bases stayed unmatched. This CDR3 comprises 14 residues. The germline V gene has CDR1 SGHTA and CDR2 FQGTGA. Here the CDR3 DNA reads TGTGCCAGCAGCTTAACGACAGGGAGCACTGAAGCTTTCTTT. Translated: CASSLTTGSTEAFF.

V usage is TRBV4-2 and J usage is TRBJ1-5; D gene ambiguous. V lost 1 base and J lost 3, with 7 bases in between. The CDR3 covers 14 residues. Germline values: CDR1 LGHNA, CDR2 YNFKEQ. CDR3 DNA: TGTGCCAGCAGCCAAGGGCAGGTCAATCAGCCCCAGCATTTT. Translated: CASSQGQVNQPQHF.

The chain recombines TRBV7-8 with TRBJ1-2; 8 bases align to TRBD1. Germline CDR1 SGHVS, CDR2 FQNEAQ. This CDR3 comprises 18 residues. Germline trimming cut 0 bases from V and 9 bases from J; bases unmatched to any gene: 18. The CDR3 spells CASSLATFPQTGAKSYTF. For the CDR3, the DNA is TGTGCCAGCAGCTTAGCCACCTTCCCCCAGACAGGGGCTAAGAGCTACACCTTC. Together with reference TRBV7-8 and TRBJ1-2, the CDR3 gives the full variable domain: GAGVSQSPRYKVAKRGQDVALRCDPISGHVSLFWYQQALGQGPEFLTYFQNEAQLDKSGLPSDRFFAERPEGSVSTLKIQRTQQEDSAVYLCASSLATFPQTGAKSYTFGSGTRLTVV.

V usage is TRBV5-1 and J usage is TRBJ1-1, with TRBD1 as a possible D gene (6 bases). CDR3 length: 14 residues. Per germline, CDR1 SGHRS and CDR2 YFSETQ. With 0 bases removed from V and 4 bases from J, the gap between germline ends came to 10 bases. The CDR3, as DNA: TGCGCCAGCAGCTTGGTGGGAGGGGGCACTGAAGCTTTCTTT. Its translation: CASSLVGGGTEAFF.

The CDR3 region has the DNA TGCGCCAGCAGCCAACCCGGACAGGGAGGGGAGACCCAGTACTTC. This translates into CASSQPGQGGETQYF. J is TRBJ2-5 and V is TRBV4-1, with D perhaps TRBD1 (8 bases). Germline V gene lookup returns CDR1 MGHRA and CDR2 YSYEKL. Between the trimmed V and J ends, which lost 2 bases and 5 bases, there was a span of 15 bases. This CDR3 is 15 amino acids long.

The table lists this clone with a count of one. The chain couples TRBV27 to TRBJ2-7; a possible D gene is TRBD2 (5 bases). This CDR3 region has 13 residues. V lost 5 bases, J lost 5 bases, and 13 bases lay in between. The germline V gene encodes CDR1 MNHEY and CDR2 SMNVEV (reference sequence). The CDR3 DNA is TGTGCCAGCAGTGCCGGGAATGGCGACGAGCAGTACTTC. Its protein product is CASSAGNGDEQYF.

The rearrangement joins TRBV28 to TRBJ2-3; no definite D call. CDR3 length: 14 residues. The germline V gene encodes CDR1 MDHEN and CDR2 SYDVKM. With 4 bases removed from V and 0 bases from J, the gap between germline ends came to 8 bases. The CDR3: CASSSLSSTDTQYF. In DNA form, the CDR3 reads TGTGCCAGCAGTTCCCTCTCTAGCACAGATACGCAGTATTTT.

The chain carries TRBV10-3 and TRBJ2-2; D gene uncertain. Trimming removed 7 bases at V and 7 bases at J, with 10 bases between. Germline assignment: CDR1 ENHRY and CDR2 SYGVKD. The CDR3 covers 12 residues. The CDR3 region has the DNA TGTGCCATCATCGGTGAAAGCGGGGAGCTGTTTTTT. Encoded protein: CAIIGESGELFF.

The genes are TRBV27 and TRBJ2-7, with D perhaps TRBD2 (6 bases). CDR3 length: 14 amino acids. Trimming removed 5 bases from V and 4 bases from J, with 15 bases in between. Germline lookup yields CDR1 MNHEY and CDR2 SMNVEV (reference sequence). The CDR3 here is CASSPGIAVYEQYF. CDR3 in DNA: TGTGCCAGCAGTCCTGGTATAGCGGTATACGAGCAGTACTTC.

The gene calls are TRBV11-2 and TRBJ1-1; the D is unclear. Germline V lookup: CDR1 SGHAT, CDR2 FQNNGV. V was cut by 5 bases and J by 1 base, with 14 bases left in between. The length of the CDR3 is 15 residues. CDR3 DNA sequence: TGTGCCAGCAGCCTGGGCCCCAGTAGGAACACTGAAGCTTTCTTT. It translates to CASSLGPSRNTEAFF.

V and J are TRBV28 and TRBJ2-5; 9 bases fit TRBD2. The trim removed 10 bases at V and 2 bases at J, leaving 8 bases unmatched. The CDR3 length is 14 residues. The germline CDR1 and CDR2 sequences are MDHEN and SYDVKM. The CDR3 sequence: CATFRSGRQETQYF. In DNA form, the CDR3 reads TGTGCCACCTTCCGTAGCGGGAGACAAGAGACCCAGTACTTC.

In nucleotides, the CDR3 is TGTGCCAGCAGTTTGGGCCGGATTAATCAGCCCCAGCATTTT. Translated: CASSLGRINQPQHF. The rearrangement links TRBV27 to TRBJ1-5; D ambiguous. Germline values: CDR1 MNHEY, CDR2 SMNVEV (reference sequence). This CDR3 is 14 amino acids long. Trimming cost V 3 bases and J 4 bases, with 10 bases left between them.

This chain joins TRBV14 and TRBJ2-7, with 7 bases that match TRBD2. J lost 2 bases, V lost 1 base, and 5 bases had no gene match. Germline loops: CDR1 SGHDN, CDR2 FVKESK. There are 15 residues in the CDR3. The CDR3 DNA reads TGTGCCAGCAGCCAAGCCAACCTAGCGGCCTACGAGCAGTACTTC. Protein: CASSQANLAAYEQYF. The variable domain in full, with the rest retrieved from reference TRBV14 and TRBJ2-7, is EAGVTQFPSHSVIEKGQTVTLRCDPISGHDNLYWYRRVMGKEIKFLLHFVKESKQDESGMPNNRFLAERTGGTYSTLKVQPAELEDSGVYFCASSQANLAAYEQYFGPGTRLTVT.

This clone was detected once. The genes are TRBV2 and TRBJ2-5; TRBD1 might be the D (6 bases). The CDR3 extends over 17 amino acids. Germline CDR1 is SNHLY and CDR2 is FYNNEI. Trimming cost V 2 bases and J 5 bases, with 21 bases left between them. CDR3 in amino acids: CASSERVGHNPWETQYF. In DNA, the CDR3 is TGTGCCAGCAGTGAAAGGGTGGGACATAATCCGTGGGAGACCCAGTACTTC.

V gene TRBV9 combines with J gene TRBJ2-1; 12 bases align to TRBD1. Per the germline V gene, CDR1 is SGDLS and CDR2 is YYNGEE. This CDR3 is built from 15 residues. V shed 3 bases and J 8 bases; nucleotides not matched to a gene: 6. The CDR3 DNA follows: TGTGCCAGCAGCGCCGGGACAGGGGGCTTTGATGAGCAGTTCTTC. This encodes CASSAGTGGFDEQFF.

The chain combines TRBV7-2 with TRBJ2-7; TRBD1 might be the D (6 bases). CDR3 length: 17 amino acids. Trimming stripped 5 bases from V and 2 bases from J, with 22 bases between. The germline CDR1 and CDR2 sequences are SGHTA and FQGNSA. The CDR3 DNA reads TGTGCCAGCAGCCTAACCCCGACAGGACTGCACGCCTACGAGCAGTACTTC. Its protein is CASSLTPTGLHAYEQYF.

The chain recombines TRBV6-5 with TRBJ1-2, with D tentatively TRBD1 (5 bases). V was shortened by 3 bases and J by 7 bases, with 6 bases between the two germline ends. Germline V CDR1 and CDR2: MNHEY, SVGAGI. The CDR3 runs 11 residues. DNA of the CDR3: TGTGCCAGCAGTTATGGGGCTGGCTACACCTTC. Its translation: CASSYGAGYTF.

The rearrangement joins TRBV27 to TRBJ2-7; D is unclear. The CDR3 runs to 13 residues. V was clipped by 0 bases and J by 3 bases, with 6 bases between them. Germline V lookup: CDR1 MNHEY, CDR2 SMNVEV (reference sequence). The CDR3 region has the DNA TGTGCCAGCAGTTTATCCCTTAACTACGAGCAGTACTTC. This translates into CASSLSLNYEQYF.

The V gene is TRBV4-1, the J gene TRBJ2-3, with 13 bases lining up with TRBD2. Germline values: CDR1 MGHRA, CDR2 YSYEKL. The J segment lost 6 bases and the V segment lost 4 bases, leaving 7 bases of the junction unmatched. This CDR3 region has 16 residues. This chain's CDR3 is CASSPAGTSGADTQYF. CDR3 in DNA: TGCGCCAGCAGCCCCGCAGGGACTAGCGGGGCGGATACGCAGTATTTT.

The DNA for the CDR3 is TGTGCCAGCAGTTCCGGGGCCGGGACAGATTTCTACGAGCAGTACTTC. It encodes CASSSGAGTDFYEQYF. V usage is TRBV5-4 and J usage is TRBJ2-7, with 7 nucleotides matching TRBD1. This CDR3 region has 16 residues. Germline trimming cut 5 bases from V and 3 bases from J; bases unmatched to any gene: 14. CDR1 SGHNT and CDR2 YYREEE come from the germline V gene (reference sequence).

The chain has TRBV5-6 and TRBJ2-1; possibly TRBD2 for D (7 bases). Trimming stripped 0 bases from V and 8 bases from J, with 9 bases between. The germline V gene has CDR1 SGHDT and CDR2 YYEEEE. The CDR3 is 13 amino acids. CDR3 bases: TGTGCCAGCAGCTTGGGGGGGGGCGATGAGCAGTTCTTC. This gives the protein CASSLGGGDEQFF.

The chain is built from TRBV4-1 and TRBJ1-2; possible D gene TRBD1, 6 bases. V lost 0 bases to trimming and J lost 4 bases, with 18 bases between them. Looked up from germline, CDR1 is MGHRA and CDR2 is YSYEKL. CDR3 length: 17 residues. DNA for the CDR3: TGCGCCAGCAGCCAAGATCGTGACACAGGGAATCTCTATGGCTACACCTTC. Protein product: CASSQDRDTGNLYGYTF.

The rearrangement links TRBV19 to TRBJ2-1; 11 nucleotides line up with TRBD2. CDR1 is LNHDA and CDR2 is SQIVND in the germline V gene (reference sequence). V gave up 6 bases and J gave up 6 bases; unmatched junction bases: 7. CDR3 length: 15 amino acids. The CDR3 DNA follows: TGTGCCAGTAGAGTGGAACTAGCGGGAGTCAATGAGCAGTTCTTC. This translates into CASRVELAGVNEQFF. Using reference TRBV19 and TRBJ2-1 for the parts outside the CDR3, the full variable domain is DGGITQSPKYLFRKEGQNVTLSCEQNLNHDAMYWYRQDPGQGLRLIYYSQIVNDFQKGDIAEGYSVSREKKESFPLTVTSAQKNPTAFYLCASRVELAGVNEQFFGPGTRLTVL.

The rearrangement links TRBV18 to TRBJ2-5; TRBD2 agrees at 7 bases. Germline V gives CDR1 KGHSH, CDR2 LQKENI. V trimming: 3 bases; J trimming: 2 bases; junction bases outside the gene matches: 6. The CDR3 runs 15 residues. The CDR3 here is CASSPLTSVQETQYF. DNA for the CDR3: TGTGCCAGCTCACCCCTCACTAGCGTTCAAGAGACCCAGTACTTC.

The chain couples TRBV11-2 to TRBJ1-4, with D perhaps TRBD1 (6 bases). CDR1 is SGHAT and CDR2 is FQNNGV in the germline V gene. This CDR3 contains 15 residues. V was trimmed by 1 base and J by 6 bases, leaving 12 bases between them. This chain's CDR3 is CASSLGGAGDEKLFF. The DNA of the CDR3 is TGTGCCAGCAGCTTAGGAGGGGCAGGGGATGAAAAACTGTTTTTT.

This clone is a singleton in its sample. In DNA, the CDR3 is TGTGCCAGTAAGGAAAGAGCGGCCGCCTCCTACGAGCAGTACTTC. The encoded protein is CASKERAAASYEQYF. The chain links TRBV19 to TRBJ2-7, with D maybe TRBD2 (5 bases). The CDR3 is 15 residues long. CDR1 is LNHDA and CDR2 is SQIVND in the germline V gene (reference sequence). V was cut by 7 bases and J by 0 bases, with 16 bases left in between.

The chain employs TRBV7-9 and TRBJ1-5, with 7 bases identical to TRBD1. CDR3 length: 14 residues. The germline CDR1 and CDR2 sequences are SEHNR and FQNEAQ (reference sequence). J lost 7 bases, V lost 1 base, and 4 bases had no gene match. Here the CDR3 reads CASSLDRGWQPQHF. DNA for the CDR3: TGTGCCAGCAGCTTAGACAGGGGCTGGCAGCCCCAGCATTTT.

The chain links TRBV7-9 to TRBJ2-6, with a possible D match to TRBD2 (5 bases). The V end lost 8 bases, the J end lost 2 bases, and 7 bases lay between the germline ends. This CDR3 contains 13 residues. Germline V gene sequence: CDR1 SEHNR, CDR2 FQNEAQ (reference sequence). The CDR3 spells CASFGTGANVLTF. The DNA of the CDR3 is TGTGCCAGCTTCGGGACTGGGGCCAACGTCCTGACTTTC. The whole variable domain, filled in from reference TRBV7-9 and TRBJ2-6, reads DTGVSQNPRHKITKRGQNVTFRCDPISEHNRLYWYRQTLGQGPEFLTYFQNEAQLEKSRLLSDRFSAERPKGSFSTLEIQRTEQGDSAMYLCASFGTGANVLTFGAGSRLTVL.

The chain recombines TRBV5-6 with TRBJ2-7; maybe TRBD1 (5 bases). The CDR3 spans 13 residues. V was pared by 3 bases and J by 2 bases, with 9 bases between. Germline CDR1 is SGHDT and CDR2 is YYEEEE. The DNA for the CDR3 is TGTGCCAGCAGCTACGGACAACCCTACGAGCAGTACTTC. Protein: CASSYGQPYEQYF.

This chain joins TRBV9 and TRBJ1-1, with D perhaps matching TRBD1 (6 bases). This CDR3 region has 14 residues. Trimming cost V 0 bases and J 6 bases, with 12 bases left between them. The V gene's germline CDR1 is SGDLS and CDR2 YYNGEE. The CDR3 loop is CASSVVNGGPEAFF. The CDR3 DNA follows: TGTGCCAGCAGCGTAGTGAATGGGGGCCCTGAAGCTTTCTTT.